This T cell receptor (beta chain) was documented in a study of blood T cell repertoires in COVID-19. Using immunoSEQ multiplex PCR, the repertoire was profiled, and TCRdb retains in-frame clones only, with some absent. The sample lists a few hundred thousand clones, 70% to 90% seen once, with roughly 10% in the top ten. CDR3 size: 15 residues. The ends were cut back, 6 bases at V and 6 bases at J, with 15 bases in the middle. Germline V gene lookup returns CDR1 MNHEY and CDR2 SVGAGI. The V and J genes are TRBV6-5 and TRBJ1-6, with D perhaps matching TRBD1 (5 bases). This sequence was found in a young woman who had recovered from COVID-19. Material: PBMCs or T cells enriched from blood (not recorded which). CDR3 nucleotide sequence: TGTGCCAGCAGGGGCGAAGGGGTGTCTAATTCACCCCTCCACTTT. Translated, it gives CASRGEGVSNSPLHF.